This T cell receptor (beta chain) was sequenced in a study of blood T cell repertoires in COVID-19. Study summary: Donors in the United States, Italy and Spain gave samples during acute or convalescent COVID-19. Sample material is recorded as cDNA or gDNA derived from T cells, B-cell-depleted T cells, or PBMCs.

Cohort assignment relied on participant-reported clinical history. In the authors' methods: The assay estimated nucleated cells by amplifying reference gene primers. Using immunoSEQ multiplex PCR, the repertoire was profiled, and TCRdb retains in-frame clones only, with some absent. That table furnishes V, J and clone size, whereas the DNA furnished D and trimming. Of a few hundred thousand clones in the sample, approximately 90% were seen once. J lost 3 bases, V lost 4 bases, and 5 bases had no gene match. The CDR3 is 14 residues long. The V gene's germline CDR1 is SGDLS and CDR2 YYNGEE. This sequence was found in a woman aged 40-49 years with acute COVID-19. This chain joins TRBV9 and TRBJ1-2; 8 nucleotides align to TRBD1. The sample comprised PBMCs or T cells enriched from blood (not recorded which). CDR3 region: CASSSDRDDYGYTF. The CDR3 region has the DNA TGTGCCAGCAGCTCGGACAGGGACGACTATGGCTACACCTTC.